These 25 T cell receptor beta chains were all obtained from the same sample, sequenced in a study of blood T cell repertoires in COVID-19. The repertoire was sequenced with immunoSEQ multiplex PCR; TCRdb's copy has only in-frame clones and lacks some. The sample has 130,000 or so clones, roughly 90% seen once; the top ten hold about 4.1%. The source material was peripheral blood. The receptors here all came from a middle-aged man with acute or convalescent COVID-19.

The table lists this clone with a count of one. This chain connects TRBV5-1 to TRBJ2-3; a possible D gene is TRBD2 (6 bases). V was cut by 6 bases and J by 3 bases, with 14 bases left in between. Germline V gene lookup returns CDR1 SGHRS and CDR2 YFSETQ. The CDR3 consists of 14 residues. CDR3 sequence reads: CASNGAGRTDTQYF. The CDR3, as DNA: TGCGCCAGCAATGGTGCGGGGAGGACAGATACGCAGTATTTT.

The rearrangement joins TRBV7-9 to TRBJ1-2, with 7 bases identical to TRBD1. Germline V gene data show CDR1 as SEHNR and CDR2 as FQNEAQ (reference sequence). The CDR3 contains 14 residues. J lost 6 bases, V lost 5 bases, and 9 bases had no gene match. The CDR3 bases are TGTGCCAGCAGCGTCCGGGACAGCCTAAATGGCTACACCTTC. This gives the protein CASSVRDSLNGYTF. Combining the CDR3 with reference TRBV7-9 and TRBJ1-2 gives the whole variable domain DTGVSQNPRHKITKRGQNVTFRCDPISEHNRLYWYRQTLGQGPEFLTYFQNEAQLEKSRLLSDRFSAERPKGSFSTLEIQRTEQGDSAMYLCASSVRDSLNGYTFGSGTRLTVV.

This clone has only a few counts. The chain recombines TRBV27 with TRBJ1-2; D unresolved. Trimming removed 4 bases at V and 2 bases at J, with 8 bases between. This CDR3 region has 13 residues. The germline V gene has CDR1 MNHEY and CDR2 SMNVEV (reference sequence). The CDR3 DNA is TGTGCCAGCAGTTCCGACAAAAACTATGGCTACACCTTC. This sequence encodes CASSSDKNYGYTF.

The CDR3 protein is CASSRRLAVGYEQYF. CDR3 coding DNA: TGTGCCAGCAGTAGACGACTAGCGGTTGGCTACGAGCAGTACTTC. The J gene is TRBJ2-7, the V gene TRBV27; TRBD2 aligns across 9 bases. Germline loops: CDR1 MNHEY, CDR2 SMNVEV (reference sequence). After removal of 5 bases from V and 3 bases from J, the junction contained 8 bases not matched to a gene. CDR3 length equals 15 residues.

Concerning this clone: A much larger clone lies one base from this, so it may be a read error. CDR3 nucleotides: TGTGCCTGGAGGGGGACAGGGGATCAGCCCCAGCATTTT. The encoded protein is CAWRGTGDQPQHF. V is TRBV30 and J is TRBJ1-5, with 10 bases aligning to TRBD1. The CDR3 consists of 13 residues. After removal of 3 bases from V and 5 bases from J, the junction contained 1 base not matched to a gene. Germline CDR1 is GTSNPN and CDR2 is SVGIG (reference sequence).

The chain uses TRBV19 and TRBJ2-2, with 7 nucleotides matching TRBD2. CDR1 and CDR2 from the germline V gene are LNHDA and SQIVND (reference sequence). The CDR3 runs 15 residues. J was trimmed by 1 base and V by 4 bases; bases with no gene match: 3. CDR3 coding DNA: TGTGCCAGTAGTACTCTAGCGGAGAACACCGGGGAGCTGTTTTTT. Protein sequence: CASSTLAENTGELFF.

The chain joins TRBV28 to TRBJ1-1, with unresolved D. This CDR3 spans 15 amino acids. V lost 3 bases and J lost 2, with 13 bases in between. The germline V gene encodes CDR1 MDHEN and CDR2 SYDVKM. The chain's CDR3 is CASSFRTSGNTEAFF. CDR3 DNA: TGTGCCAGCAGTTTCCGGACTTCCGGAAACACTGAAGCTTTCTTT.

CDR3 coding DNA: TGTGCCAGCAGCCCTGGACAGAAACCCTATGGCTACACCTTC. The encoded protein is CASSPGQKPYGYTF. V and J are TRBV7-2 and TRBJ1-2; D is perhaps TRBD1 (6 bases). The CDR3 is 14 residues long. Germline V gene data show CDR1 as SGHTA and CDR2 as FQGNSA. V was cut by 5 bases and J by 4 bases, with 14 bases left in between. Supplemented by reference TRBV7-2 and TRBJ1-2, the full variable domain reads GAGVSQSPSNKVTEKGKDVELRCDPISGHTALYWYRQSLGQGLEFLIYFQGNSAPDKSGLPSDRFSAERTGGSVSTLTIQRTQQEDSAVYLCASSPGQKPYGYTFGSGTRLTVV.

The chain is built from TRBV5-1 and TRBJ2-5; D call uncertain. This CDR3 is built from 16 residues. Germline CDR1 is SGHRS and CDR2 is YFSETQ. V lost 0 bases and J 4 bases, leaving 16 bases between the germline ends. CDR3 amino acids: CASSLGPASPGETQYF. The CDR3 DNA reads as TGCGCCAGCAGCTTGGGCCCCGCCTCCCCAGGAGAGACCCAGTACTTC.

CDR3 loop: CASTIQGGHEQYF. Here the CDR3 DNA reads TGTGCCAGCACCATTCAGGGGGGCCACGAGCAGTACTTC. This chain uses TRBV6-6 with TRBJ2-7; possibly TRBD1 for D (7 bases). Germline loops: CDR1 MNHNY, CDR2 SVGAGI (reference sequence). V was shortened by 7 bases and J by 5 bases, with 15 bases between the two germline ends. The CDR3 covers 13 residues.

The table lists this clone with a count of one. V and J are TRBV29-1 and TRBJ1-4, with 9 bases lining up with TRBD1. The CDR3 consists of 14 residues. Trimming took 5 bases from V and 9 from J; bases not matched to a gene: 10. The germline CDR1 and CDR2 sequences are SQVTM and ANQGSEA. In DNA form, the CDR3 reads TGCAGCGTTTCCGGGACAGGGAGGACGAAAAAACTGTTTTTT. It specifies CSVSGTGRTKKLFF.

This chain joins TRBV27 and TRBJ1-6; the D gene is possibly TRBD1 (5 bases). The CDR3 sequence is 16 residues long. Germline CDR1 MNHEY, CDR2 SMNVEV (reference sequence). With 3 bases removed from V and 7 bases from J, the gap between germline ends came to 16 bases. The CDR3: CASSLKSGPENSPLHF. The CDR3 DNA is TGTGCCAGCAGTTTGAAGTCAGGGCCCGAAAATTCACCCCTCCACTTT.

CDR3 protein: CASSRSPGQNQPQHF. The CDR3 nucleotides read TGTGCCAGCTCACGCTCCCCGGGACAGAATCAGCCCCAGCATTTT. The chain combines TRBV18 with TRBJ1-5; 7 bases are a match to TRBD1. This CDR3 contains 15 residues. The V and J ends lost 4 bases and 4 bases, in that order; junction bases with no gene match: 7. The germline gives CDR1 KGHSH, CDR2 LQKENI.

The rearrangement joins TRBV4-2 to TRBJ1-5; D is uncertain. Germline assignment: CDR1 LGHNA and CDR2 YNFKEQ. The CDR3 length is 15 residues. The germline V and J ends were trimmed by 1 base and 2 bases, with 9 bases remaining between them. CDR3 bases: TGTGCCAGCAGCCAAGGCCAGGAGGGCAATCAGCCCCAGCATTTT. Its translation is CASSQGQEGNQPQHF.

The CDR3 nucleotides are TGTGCCAGCAGCCAAGAAGACAGGGTAAACCAAGAGACCCAGTACTTC. Its protein is CASSQEDRVNQETQYF. This chain connects TRBV14 to TRBJ2-5; 7 nucleotides align to TRBD1. This CDR3 comprises 16 residues. The germline CDR1 and CDR2 sequences are SGHDN and FVKESK. V shed 0 bases, J shed 0 bases, and the junction held 4 bases outside the gene matches.

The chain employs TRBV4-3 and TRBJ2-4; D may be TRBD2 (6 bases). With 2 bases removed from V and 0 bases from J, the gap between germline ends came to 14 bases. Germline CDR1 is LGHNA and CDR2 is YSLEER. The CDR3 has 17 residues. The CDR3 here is CASSQYGGLLAKNIQYF. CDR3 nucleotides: TGCGCCAGCAGCCAATATGGAGGACTATTAGCCAAAAACATTCAGTACTTC.

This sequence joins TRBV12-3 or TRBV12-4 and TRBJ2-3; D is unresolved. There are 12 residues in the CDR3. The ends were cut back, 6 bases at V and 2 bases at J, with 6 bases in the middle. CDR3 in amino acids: CASSLITDTQYF. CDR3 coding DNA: TGTGCCAGCAGCCTAATCACAGATACGCAGTATTTT.

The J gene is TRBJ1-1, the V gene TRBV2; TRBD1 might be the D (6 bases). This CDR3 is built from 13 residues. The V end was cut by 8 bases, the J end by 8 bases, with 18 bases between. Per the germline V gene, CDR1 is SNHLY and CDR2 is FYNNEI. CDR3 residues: CASEGHMIREAFF. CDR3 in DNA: TGTGCCAGCGAGGGACATATGATACGGGAAGCTTTCTTT.

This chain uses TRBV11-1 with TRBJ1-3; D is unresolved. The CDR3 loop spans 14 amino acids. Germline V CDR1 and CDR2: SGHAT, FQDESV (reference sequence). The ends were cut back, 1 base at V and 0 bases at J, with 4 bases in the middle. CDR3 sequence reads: CASSLGASGNTIYF. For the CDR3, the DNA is TGTGCCAGCAGCTTAGGCGCCTCTGGAAACACCATATATTTT.

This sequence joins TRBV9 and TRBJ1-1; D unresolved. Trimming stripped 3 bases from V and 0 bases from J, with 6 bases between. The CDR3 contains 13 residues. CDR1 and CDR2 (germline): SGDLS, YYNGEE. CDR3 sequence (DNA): TGTGCCAGCAGCGGACAATTGAACACTGAAGCTTTCTTT. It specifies CASSGQLNTEAFF.

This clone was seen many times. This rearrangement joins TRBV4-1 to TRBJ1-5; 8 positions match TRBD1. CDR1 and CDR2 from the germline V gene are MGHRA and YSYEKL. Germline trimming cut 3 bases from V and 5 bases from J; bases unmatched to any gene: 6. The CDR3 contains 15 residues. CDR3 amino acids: CASSQPDRDDQPQHF. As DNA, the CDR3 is TGCGCCAGCAGCCAGCCGGACAGGGACGATCAGCCCCAGCATTTT.

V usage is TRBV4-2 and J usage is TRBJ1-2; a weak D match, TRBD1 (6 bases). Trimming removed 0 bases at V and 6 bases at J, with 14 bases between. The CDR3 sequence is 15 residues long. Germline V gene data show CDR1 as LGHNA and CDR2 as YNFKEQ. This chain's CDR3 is CASSQEARGMDGYTF. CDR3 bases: TGTGCCAGCAGCCAAGAGGCCAGGGGAATGGATGGCTACACCTTC.

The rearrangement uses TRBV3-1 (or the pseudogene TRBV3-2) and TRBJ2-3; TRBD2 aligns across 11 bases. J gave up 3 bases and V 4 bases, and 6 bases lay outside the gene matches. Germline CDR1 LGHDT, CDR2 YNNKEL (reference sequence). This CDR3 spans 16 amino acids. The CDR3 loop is CASSLQTSGRTDTQYF. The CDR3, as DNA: TGTGCCAGCAGCCTCCAAACTAGCGGGAGAACAGATACGCAGTATTTT.

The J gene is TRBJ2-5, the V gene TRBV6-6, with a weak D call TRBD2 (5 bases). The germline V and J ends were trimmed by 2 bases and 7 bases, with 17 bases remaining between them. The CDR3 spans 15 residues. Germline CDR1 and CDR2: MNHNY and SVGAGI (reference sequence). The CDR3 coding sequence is TGTGCCAGCAGTTACCGGGCCGGGGATAAGGGGACCCAGTACTTC. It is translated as CASSYRAGDKGTQYF.

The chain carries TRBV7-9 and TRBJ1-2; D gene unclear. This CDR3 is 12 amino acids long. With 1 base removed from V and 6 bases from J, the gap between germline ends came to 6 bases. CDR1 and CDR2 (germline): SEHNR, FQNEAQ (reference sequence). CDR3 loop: CASSLGRDGYTF. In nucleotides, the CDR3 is TGTGCCAGCAGCTTAGGGAGGGATGGCTACACCTTC.